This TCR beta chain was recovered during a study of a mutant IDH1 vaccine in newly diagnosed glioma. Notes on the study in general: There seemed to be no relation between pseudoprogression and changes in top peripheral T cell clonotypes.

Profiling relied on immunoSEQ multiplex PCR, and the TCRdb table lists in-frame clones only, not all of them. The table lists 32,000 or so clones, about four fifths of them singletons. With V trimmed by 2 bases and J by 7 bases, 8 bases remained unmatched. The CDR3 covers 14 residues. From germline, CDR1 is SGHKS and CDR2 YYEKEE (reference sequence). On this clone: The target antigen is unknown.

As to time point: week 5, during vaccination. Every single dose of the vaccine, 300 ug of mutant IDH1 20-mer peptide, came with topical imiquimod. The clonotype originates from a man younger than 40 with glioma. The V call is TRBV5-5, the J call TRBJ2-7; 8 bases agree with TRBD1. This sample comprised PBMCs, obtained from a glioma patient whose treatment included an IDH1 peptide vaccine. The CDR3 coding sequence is TGTGCCAGCAGCTTAGGGGTCAGACAGGGGGAGCAGTACTTC. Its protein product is CASSLGVRQGEQYF.